This record covers a single T cell receptor beta chain. This specimen comes from a study of blood T cell repertoires in COVID-19. For the study at large: The United States, Italy and Spain were the sources of the acute and convalescent COVID-19 samples. Sources were T cells, B-cell-depleted T cells, or PBMCs; the material itself was cDNA or gDNA.

Study members were between roughly 18 and 100 years old and lived in around 24 US regions. Participants' reported clinical history set cohort assignment. The CDR3 length is 13 residues. Between the trimmed V and J ends, which lost 1 base and 5 bases, there was a span of 6 bases. Germline values: CDR1 LGHDT, CDR2 YNNKEL (reference sequence). Produced via immunoSEQ multiplex PCR; TCRdb's table is partial and in-frame only. Of 330,000 or so clones in the sample, approximately 89% were seen once. The source is a man younger than 40 who had recovered from COVID-19. The chain links TRBV3-1 (or the pseudogene TRBV3-2) to TRBJ2-1; D remains unclear. Sequenced material: PBMCs or T cells enriched from blood (not recorded which). The CDR3 sequence is CASSQVDNNEQFF. CDR3 nucleotides: TGTGCCAGCAGCCAAGTCGACAACAATGAGCAGTTCTTC.